Only one count was recorded for the clone carrying this TCR beta chain. Per the authors' pipeline: Estimates of nucleated cell counts were drawn from the amplification of reference gene primers. TCRdb keeps only in-frame clones here, not all; method: immunoSEQ multiplex PCR. D and trimming come from the DNA, and the V and J calls and clone size come from that table. This table has 110,000 to 150,000 clones, around 80% appearing once. The sample originates from a study of blood T cell repertoires in COVID-19. The wider study: The United States, Italy and Spain were the sources of the acute and convalescent COVID-19 samples.

Two negative PCRs, clearance, or symptom resolution were required of recovered Cohort 3 donors. The CDR3 consists of 10 residues. The V gene's germline CDR1 is SNHLY and CDR2 FYNNEI. V lost 9 bases to trimming and J lost 3 bases, with 5 bases between them. The TCR comes from a woman aged 45 to 65 who had recovered from COVID-19. V gene TRBV2 combines with J gene TRBJ1-2; no clear D gene. Material for sequencing was PBMCs or T cells enriched from blood (not recorded which). The CDR3 protein is CASTYYGYTF. The CDR3 region has the DNA TGTGCCAGTACTTACTATGGCTACACCTTC.